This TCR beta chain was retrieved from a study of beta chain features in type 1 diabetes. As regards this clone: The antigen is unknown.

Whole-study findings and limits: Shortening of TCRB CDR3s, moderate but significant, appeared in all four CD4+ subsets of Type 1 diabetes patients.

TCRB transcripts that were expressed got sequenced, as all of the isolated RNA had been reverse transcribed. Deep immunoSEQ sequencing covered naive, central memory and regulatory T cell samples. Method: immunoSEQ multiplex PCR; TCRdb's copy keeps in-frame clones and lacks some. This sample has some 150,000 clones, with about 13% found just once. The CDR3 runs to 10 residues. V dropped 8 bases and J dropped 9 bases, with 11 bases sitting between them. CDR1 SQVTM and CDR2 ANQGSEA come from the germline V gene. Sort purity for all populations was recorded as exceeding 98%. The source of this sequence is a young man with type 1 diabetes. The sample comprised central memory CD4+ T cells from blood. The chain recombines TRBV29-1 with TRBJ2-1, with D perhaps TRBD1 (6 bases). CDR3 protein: CSFRQVEQFF. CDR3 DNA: TGCAGCTTTAGACAGGTTGAGCAGTTCTTC.